This T cell receptor (beta chain) was sequenced during a study of type 1 regulatory T cells. Study background: T-allo10 is a Tr1-enriched, alloantigen-specific CD4 T cell product made in vitro.

In this sample, this clonotype turned up a few times. Antigen specificity is unknown. General study points: Compared with non-type 1 regulatory T cells, type 1 regulatory T cells showed a more restricted TCR repertoire.

TCRdb recomputed calls from the reads with MiXCR, one row per CDR3 protein. Of 60,000 to 70,000 distinct CDR3 sequences detected, nearly 50% appear once; the ten largest clones hold about 2%. Sequencing used cultured non-Tr1 T cells, either the whole culture or a sorted T cell fraction (not recorded which). The clonotype originates from a human donor in good health.

The CDR3 DNA sequence: TGTGCCAGCAGTGGCATGCGGGGGCTGTCCTACGAGCAGTACTTC. Translating gives CASSGMRGLSYEQYF. This sequence joins TRBV2 and TRBJ2-7; tentatively, D is TRBD2 (7 bases). Looked up from germline, CDR1 is SNHLY and CDR2 is FYNNEI. Trimming took 4 bases from V and 1 from J, leaving 14 bases between them. The CDR3 is made up of 15 amino acids.